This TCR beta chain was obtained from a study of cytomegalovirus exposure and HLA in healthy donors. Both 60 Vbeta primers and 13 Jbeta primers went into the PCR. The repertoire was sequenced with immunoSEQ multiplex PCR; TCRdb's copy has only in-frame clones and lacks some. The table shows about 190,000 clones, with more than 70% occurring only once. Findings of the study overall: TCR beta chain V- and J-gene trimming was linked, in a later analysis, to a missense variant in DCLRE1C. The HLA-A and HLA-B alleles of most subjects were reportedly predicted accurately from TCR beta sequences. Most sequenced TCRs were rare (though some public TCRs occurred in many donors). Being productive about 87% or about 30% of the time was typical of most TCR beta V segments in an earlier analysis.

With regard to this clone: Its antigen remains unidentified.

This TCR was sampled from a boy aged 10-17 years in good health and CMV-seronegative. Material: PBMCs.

CDR3 loop: CASSEARDYNYGYTF. The CDR3 bases are TGTGCCAGCAGTGAAGCGCGGGATTACAACTATGGCTACACCTTC. This chain links TRBV6-1 with TRBJ1-2; D unclear. Per germline, CDR1 MNHNS and CDR2 SASEGT. The CDR3 runs 15 residues. V was trimmed by 0 bases and J by 2 bases, leaving 10 bases between them.